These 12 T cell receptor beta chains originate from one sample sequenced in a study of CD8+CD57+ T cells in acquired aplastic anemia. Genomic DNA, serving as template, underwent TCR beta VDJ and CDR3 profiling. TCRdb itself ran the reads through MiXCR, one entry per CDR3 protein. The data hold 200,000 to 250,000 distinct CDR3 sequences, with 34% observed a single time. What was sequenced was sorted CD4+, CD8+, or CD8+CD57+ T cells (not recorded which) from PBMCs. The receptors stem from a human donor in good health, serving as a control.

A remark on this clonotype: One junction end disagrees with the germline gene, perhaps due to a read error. The CDR3 nucleotides read TGTGCCAGCAGCTTATATACCGGGACAGGGAGTGGAAGCACCATATATTTT. Translated: CASSLYTGTGSGSTIYF. The chain couples TRBV11-2 to TRBJ1-3, with 9 bases matching TRBD1. Germline V gene lookup returns CDR1 SGHAT and CDR2 FQNNGV. The CDR3 is 17 residues long. The full variable domain, rest sourced from reference TRBV11-2 and TRBJ1-3, is EAGVAQSPRYKIIEKRQSVAFWCNPISGHATLYWYQQILGQGPKLLIQFQNNGVVDDSQLPKDRFSAERLKGVDSTLKIQPAKLEDSAVYLCASSLYTGTGSGSTIYFGEGSWLTVV.

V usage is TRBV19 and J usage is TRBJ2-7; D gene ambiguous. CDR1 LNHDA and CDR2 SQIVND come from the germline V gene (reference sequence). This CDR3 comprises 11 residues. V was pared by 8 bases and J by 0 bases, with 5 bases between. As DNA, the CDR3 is TGTGCCAGTCGCGACTCCTACGAGCAGTACTTC. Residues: CASRDSYEQYF.

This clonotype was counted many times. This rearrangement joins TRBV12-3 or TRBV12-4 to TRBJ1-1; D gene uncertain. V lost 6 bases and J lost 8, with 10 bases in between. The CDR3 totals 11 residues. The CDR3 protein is CASSLRGEAFF. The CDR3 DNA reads TGTGCCAGCAGCCTCCGGGGAGAAGCTTTCTTT.

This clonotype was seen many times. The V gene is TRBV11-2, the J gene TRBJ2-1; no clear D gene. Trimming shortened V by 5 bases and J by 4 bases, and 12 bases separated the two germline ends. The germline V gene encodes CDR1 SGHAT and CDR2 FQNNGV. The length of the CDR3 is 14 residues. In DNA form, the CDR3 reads TGTGCCAGCAGCAACCGACCGATTTACAATGAGCAGTTCTTC. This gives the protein CASSNRPIYNEQFF.

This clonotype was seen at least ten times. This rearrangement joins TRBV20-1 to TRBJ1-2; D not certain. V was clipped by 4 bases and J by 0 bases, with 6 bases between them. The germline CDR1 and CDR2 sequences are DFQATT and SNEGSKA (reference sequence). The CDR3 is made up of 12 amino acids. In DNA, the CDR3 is TGCAGTGCTAAATCAGCTAACTATGGCTACACCTTC. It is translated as CSAKSANYGYTF.

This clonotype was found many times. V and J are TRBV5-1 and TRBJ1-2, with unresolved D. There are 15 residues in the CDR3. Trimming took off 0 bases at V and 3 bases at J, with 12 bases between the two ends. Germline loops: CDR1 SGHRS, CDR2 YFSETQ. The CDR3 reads CASSLVSDPDYGYTF. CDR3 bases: TGCGCCAGCAGCTTGGTGTCAGATCCTGACTATGGCTACACCTTC.

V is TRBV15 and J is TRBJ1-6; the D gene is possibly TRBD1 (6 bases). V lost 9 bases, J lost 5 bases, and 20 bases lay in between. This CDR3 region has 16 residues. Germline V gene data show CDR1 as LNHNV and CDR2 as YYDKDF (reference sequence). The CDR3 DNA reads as TGTGCCACGGCGCTTGGTGCGGGGGCGCATAATTCACCCCTCCACTTT. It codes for CATALGAGAHNSPLHF.

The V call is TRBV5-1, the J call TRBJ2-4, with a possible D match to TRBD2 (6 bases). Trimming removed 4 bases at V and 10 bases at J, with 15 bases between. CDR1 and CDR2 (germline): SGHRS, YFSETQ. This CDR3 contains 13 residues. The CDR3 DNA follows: TGCGCCAGCAGCCCGACTAGTTCCCCTATTCAGTACTTC. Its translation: CASSPTSSPIQYF.

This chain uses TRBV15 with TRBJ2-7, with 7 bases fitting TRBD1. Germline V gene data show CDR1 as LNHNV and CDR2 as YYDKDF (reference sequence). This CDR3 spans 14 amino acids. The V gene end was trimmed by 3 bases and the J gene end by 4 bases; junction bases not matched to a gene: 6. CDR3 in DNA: TGTGCCACCAGCAGCAGGACAGGCGGGTACGAGCAGTACTTC. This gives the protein CATSSRTGGYEQYF.

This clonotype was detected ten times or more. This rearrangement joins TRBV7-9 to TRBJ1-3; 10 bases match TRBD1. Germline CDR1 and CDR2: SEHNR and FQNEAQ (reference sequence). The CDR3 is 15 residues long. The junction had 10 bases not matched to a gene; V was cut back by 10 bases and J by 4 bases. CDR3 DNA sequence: TGTGCCATAGGGACAGGGGCTACGTTAGGAAACACCATATATTTT. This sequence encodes CAIGTGATLGNTIYF.

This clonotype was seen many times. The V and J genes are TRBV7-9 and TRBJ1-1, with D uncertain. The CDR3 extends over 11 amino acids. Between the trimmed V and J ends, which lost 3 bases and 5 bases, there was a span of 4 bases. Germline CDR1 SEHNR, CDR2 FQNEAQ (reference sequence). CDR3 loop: CASSFLTEAFF. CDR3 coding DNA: TGTGCCAGCAGCTTCCTAACTGAAGCTTTCTTT. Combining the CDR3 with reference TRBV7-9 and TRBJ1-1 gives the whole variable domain DTGVSQNPRHKITKRGQNVTFRCDPISEHNRLYWYRQTLGQGPEFLTYFQNEAQLEKSRLLSDRFSAERPKGSFSTLEIQRTEQGDSAMYLCASSFLTEAFFGQGTRLTVV.

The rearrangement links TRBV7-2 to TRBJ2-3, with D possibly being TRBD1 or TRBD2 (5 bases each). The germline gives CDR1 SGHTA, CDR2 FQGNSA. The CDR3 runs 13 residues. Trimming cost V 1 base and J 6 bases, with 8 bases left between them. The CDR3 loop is CASSLGDGDTQYF. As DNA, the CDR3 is TGTGCCAGCAGCTTAGGGGACGGGGATACGCAGTATTTT.